Detailed here is one T cell receptor beta chain. This CDR3 comprises 13 residues. The germline V gene has CDR1 DFQATT and CDR2 SNEGSKA (reference sequence). V lost 2 bases, J lost 1 base, and 8 bases lay in between. The time point denotes: patch test 2, 6 weeks after DPC sensitization. Regarding treatment: therapeutic diphenylcyclopropenone sensitization with weekly scalp DPC. A single record per CDR3 protein comes from TCRdb applying MiXCR to the RACE reads. The table includes approximately 100,000 distinct CDR3 sequences, roughly a tenth detected once. This sample is drawn from a study of human T cells and chemical hapten exposure. Background on the study: Donors were sensitized with 2% DPC on the upper inner arm.

The rearrangement links TRBV20-1 to TRBJ2-5; unclear D gene. This TCR was sampled from a woman between 40 and 55 years old with alopecia areata. Some clones in this sample may be carry-over from other donors' samples. The sequencing used whole blood, collected in connection with sensitization to the hapten diphenylcyclopropenone (DPC). The DNA of the CDR3 is TGCAGTGCTAGACCGGACCCCCAAGAGACCCAGTACTTC. It specifies CSARPDPQETQYF.